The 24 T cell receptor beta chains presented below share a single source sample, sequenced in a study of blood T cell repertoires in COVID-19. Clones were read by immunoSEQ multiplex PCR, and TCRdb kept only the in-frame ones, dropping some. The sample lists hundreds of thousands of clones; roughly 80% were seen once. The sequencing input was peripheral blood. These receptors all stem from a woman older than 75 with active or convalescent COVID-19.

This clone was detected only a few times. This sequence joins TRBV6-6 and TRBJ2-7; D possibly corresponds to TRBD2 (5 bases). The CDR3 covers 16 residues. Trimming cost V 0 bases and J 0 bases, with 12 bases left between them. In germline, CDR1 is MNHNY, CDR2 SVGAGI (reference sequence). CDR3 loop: CASSYSFQRTSYEQYF. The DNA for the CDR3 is TGTGCCAGCAGTTACTCGTTCCAGCGGACCTCCTACGAGCAGTACTTC.

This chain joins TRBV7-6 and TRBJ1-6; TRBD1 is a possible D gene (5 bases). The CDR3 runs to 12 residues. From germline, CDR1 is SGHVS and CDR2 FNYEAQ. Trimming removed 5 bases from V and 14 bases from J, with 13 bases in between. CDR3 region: CASSGGGSALHF. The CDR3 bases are TGTGCCAGCAGCGGGGGAGGATCAGCCCTCCACTTT. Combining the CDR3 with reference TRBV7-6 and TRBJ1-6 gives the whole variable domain GAGVSQSPRYKVTKRGQDVALRCDPISGHVSLYWYRQALGQGPEFLTYFNYEAQQDKSGLPNDRFSAERPEGSISTLTIQRTEQRDSAMYRCASSGGGSALHFGNGTRLTVT.

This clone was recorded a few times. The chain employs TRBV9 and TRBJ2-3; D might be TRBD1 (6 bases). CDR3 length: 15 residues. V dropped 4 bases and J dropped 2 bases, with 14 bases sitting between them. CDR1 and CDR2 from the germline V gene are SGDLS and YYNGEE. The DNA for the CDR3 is TGTGCCAGCAGCTCCCGGGGACACAACACAGATACGCAGTATTTT. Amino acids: CASSSRGHNTDTQYF.

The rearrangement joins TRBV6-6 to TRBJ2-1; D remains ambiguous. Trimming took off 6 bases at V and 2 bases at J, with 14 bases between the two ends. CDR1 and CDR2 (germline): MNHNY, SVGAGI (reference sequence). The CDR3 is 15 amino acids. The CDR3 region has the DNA TGTGCCAGCAGGTACCACGGAGCTACCTACAATGAGCAGTTCTTC. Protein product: CASRYHGATYNEQFF.

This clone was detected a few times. CDR3 region: CASRATGSLSQPQHF. The CDR3 DNA follows: TGTGCCAGCAGGGCGACAGGGAGTTTGAGTCAGCCCCAGCATTTT. The chain joins TRBV3-1 (or the pseudogene TRBV3-2) to TRBJ1-5, with 7 bases matching TRBD1. CDR1 LGHDT and CDR2 YNNKEL come from the germline V gene (reference sequence). V was pared by 6 bases and J by 6 bases, with 11 bases of the junction left unmatched. This CDR3 has 15 residues.

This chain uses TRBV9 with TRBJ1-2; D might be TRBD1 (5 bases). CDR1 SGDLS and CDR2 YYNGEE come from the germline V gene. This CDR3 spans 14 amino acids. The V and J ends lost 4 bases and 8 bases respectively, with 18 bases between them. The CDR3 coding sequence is TGTGCCAGCAGCCCCTGGGCAGGGTTTGACGGCTACACCTTC. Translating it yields CASSPWAGFDGYTF.

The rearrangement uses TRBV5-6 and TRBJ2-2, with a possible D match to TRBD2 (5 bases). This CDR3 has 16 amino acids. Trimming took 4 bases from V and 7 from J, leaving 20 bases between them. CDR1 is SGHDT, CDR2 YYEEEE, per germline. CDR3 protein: CASSRLRADPSGELFF. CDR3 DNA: TGTGCCAGCAGCCGATTGAGAGCGGACCCCAGCGGGGAGCTGTTTTTT.

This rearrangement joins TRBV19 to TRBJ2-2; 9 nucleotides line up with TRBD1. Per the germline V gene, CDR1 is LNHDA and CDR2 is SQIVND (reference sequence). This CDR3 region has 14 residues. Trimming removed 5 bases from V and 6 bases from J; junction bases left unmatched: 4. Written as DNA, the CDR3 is TGTGCCAGTAGTGACAGGGGGAGGGCCGGGGAGCTGTTTTTT. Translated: CASSDRGRAGELFF.

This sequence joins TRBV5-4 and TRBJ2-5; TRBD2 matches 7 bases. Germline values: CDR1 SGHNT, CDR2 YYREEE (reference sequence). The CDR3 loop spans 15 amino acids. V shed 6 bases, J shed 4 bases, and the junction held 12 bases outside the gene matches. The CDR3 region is CASTREAGERETQYF. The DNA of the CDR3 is TGTGCCAGCACCAGGGAGGCGGGAGAAAGAGAGACCCAGTACTTC. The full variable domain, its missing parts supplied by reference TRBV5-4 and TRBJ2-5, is ETGVTQSPTHLIKTRGQQVTLRCSSQSGHNTVSWYQQALGQGPQFIFQYYREEENGRGNFPPRFSGLQFPNYSSELNVNALELDDSALYLCASTREAGERETQYFGPGTRLLVL.

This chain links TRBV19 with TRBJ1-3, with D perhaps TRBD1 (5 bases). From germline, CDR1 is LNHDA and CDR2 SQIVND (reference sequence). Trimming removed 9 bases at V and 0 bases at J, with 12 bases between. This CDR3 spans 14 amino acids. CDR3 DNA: TGTGCCAGCCAACAGGTCGACTCTGGAAACACCATATATTTT. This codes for CASQQVDSGNTIYF.

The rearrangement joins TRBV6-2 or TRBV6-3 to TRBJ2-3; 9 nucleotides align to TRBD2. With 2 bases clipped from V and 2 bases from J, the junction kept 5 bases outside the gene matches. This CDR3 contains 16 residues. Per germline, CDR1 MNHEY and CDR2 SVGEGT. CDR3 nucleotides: TGTGCCAGCAGTTACGCGCGGGGGGGAGACACAGATACGCAGTATTTT. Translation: CASSYARGGDTDTQYF.

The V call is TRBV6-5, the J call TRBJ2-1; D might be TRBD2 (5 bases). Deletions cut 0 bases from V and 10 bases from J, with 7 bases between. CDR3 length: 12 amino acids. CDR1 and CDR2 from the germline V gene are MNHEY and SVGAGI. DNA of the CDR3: TGTGCCAGCAGTTACTCTCGGGAAGAGCAGTTCTTC. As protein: CASSYSREEQFF.

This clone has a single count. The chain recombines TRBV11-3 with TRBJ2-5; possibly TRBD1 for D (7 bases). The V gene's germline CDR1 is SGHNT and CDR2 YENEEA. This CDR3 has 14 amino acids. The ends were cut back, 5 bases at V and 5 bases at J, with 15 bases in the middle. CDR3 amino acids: CASSQRPGGETQYF. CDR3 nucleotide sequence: TGTGCCAGCAGCCAACGGCCAGGGGGGGAGACCCAGTACTTC.

The CDR3 DNA reads TGCGCCAGCAGCCCCGGGGGGAGCTCCTACAATGAGCAGTTCTTC. Protein sequence: CASSPGGSSYNEQFF. This chain connects TRBV5-1 to TRBJ2-1; 7 nucleotides line up with TRBD2. Per the germline V gene, CDR1 is SGHRS and CDR2 is YFSETQ. There are 15 residues in the CDR3. The J segment lost 0 bases and the V segment lost 4 bases, leaving 4 bases of the junction unmatched.

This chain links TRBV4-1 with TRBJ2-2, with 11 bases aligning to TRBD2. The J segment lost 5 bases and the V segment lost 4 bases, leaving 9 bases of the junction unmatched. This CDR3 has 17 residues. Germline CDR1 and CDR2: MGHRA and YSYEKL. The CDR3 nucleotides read TGCGCCAGCAGCCCAGGCCCCTCTAGCGGGAGGACCGGGGAGCTGTTTTTT. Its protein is CASSPGPSSGRTGELFF.

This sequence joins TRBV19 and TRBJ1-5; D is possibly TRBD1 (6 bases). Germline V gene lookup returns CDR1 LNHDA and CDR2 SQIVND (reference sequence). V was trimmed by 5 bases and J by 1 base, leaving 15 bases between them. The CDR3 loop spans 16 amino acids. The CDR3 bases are TGTGCCAGTAGTCTTAGAGGGGGATGGAGCAATCAGCCCCAGCATTTT. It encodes CASSLRGGWSNQPQHF.

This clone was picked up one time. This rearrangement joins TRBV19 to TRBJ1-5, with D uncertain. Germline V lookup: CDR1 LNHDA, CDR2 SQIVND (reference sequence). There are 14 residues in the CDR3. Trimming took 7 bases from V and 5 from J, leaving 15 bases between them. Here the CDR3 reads CASTREPGYQPQHF. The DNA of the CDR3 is TGTGCCAGTACCCGGGAGCCCGGCTATCAGCCCCAGCATTTT.

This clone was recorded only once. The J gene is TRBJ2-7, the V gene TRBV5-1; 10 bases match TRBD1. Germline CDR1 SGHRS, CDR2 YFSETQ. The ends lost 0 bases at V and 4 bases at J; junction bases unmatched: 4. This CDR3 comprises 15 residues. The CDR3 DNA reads TGCGCCAGCAGCTTGGGGGACAGGGGATTGTACGAGCAGTACTTC. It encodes CASSLGDRGLYEQYF.

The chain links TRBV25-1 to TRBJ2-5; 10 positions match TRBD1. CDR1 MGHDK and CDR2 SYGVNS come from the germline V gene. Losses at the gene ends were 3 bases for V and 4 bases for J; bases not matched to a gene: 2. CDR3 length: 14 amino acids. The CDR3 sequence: CASSDGDRGETQYF. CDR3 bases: TGTGCCAGCAGTGATGGGGACAGGGGAGAGACCCAGTACTTC.

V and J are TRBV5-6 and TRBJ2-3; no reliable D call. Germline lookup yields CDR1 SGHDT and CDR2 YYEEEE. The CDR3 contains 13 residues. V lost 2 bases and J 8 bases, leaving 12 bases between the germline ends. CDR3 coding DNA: TGTGCCAGCAGCTTAAGCTTTTCTGGTACGCAGTATTTT. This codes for CASSLSFSGTQYF.

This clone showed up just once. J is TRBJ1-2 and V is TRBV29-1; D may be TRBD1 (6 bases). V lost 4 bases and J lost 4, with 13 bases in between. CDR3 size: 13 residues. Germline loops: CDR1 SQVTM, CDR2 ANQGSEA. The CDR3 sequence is CSVAPGAGYGYTF. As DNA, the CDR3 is TGCAGCGTTGCCCCAGGGGCAGGCTATGGCTACACCTTC.

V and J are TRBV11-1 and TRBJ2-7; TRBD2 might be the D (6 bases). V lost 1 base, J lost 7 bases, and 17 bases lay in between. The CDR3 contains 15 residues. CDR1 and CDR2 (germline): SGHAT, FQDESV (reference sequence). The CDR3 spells CASSLGRAGRGEQYF. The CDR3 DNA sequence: TGTGCCAGCAGCTTAGGTCGAGCGGGCCGAGGGGAGCAGTACTTC.

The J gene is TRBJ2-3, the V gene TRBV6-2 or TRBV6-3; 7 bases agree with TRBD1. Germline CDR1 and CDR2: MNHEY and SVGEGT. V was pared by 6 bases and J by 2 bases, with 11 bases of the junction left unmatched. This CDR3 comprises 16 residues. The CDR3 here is CASSLPPDRATDTQYF. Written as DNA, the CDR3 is TGTGCCAGCAGCCTCCCCCCCGACAGGGCCACAGATACGCAGTATTTT.

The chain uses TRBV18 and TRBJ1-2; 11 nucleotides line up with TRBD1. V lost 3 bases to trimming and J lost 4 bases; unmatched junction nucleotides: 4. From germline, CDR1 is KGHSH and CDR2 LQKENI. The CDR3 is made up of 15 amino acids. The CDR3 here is CASSPGQGDSYGYTF. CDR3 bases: TGTGCCAGCTCACCGGGACAGGGGGATAGCTATGGCTACACCTTC.